This TCR beta chain was sequenced during a study of immune evolution from preneoplasia to lung adenocarcinoma. The CDR3 is 15 amino acids. Germline CDR1 SGHTA, CDR2 FQGTGA. V shed 2 bases and J shed 2 bases, with 11 bases lying between them. TCRdb's copy holds only in-frame clones and misses some; the assay was immunoSEQ multiplex PCR. The sample has about 14,000 clones, approximately 80% seen once; the top ten hold under 5%. This chain connects TRBV7-3 to TRBJ2-3, with D unresolved. The sample taken for sequencing was FFPE minimally invasive lung adenocarcinoma tissue. This receptor was obtained from an older person with lung adenocarcinoma. The CDR3 reads CASSLDRVPTDTQYF. The CDR3 region has the DNA TGTGCCAGCAGCTTAGATAGGGTCCCCACAGATACGCAGTATTTT.